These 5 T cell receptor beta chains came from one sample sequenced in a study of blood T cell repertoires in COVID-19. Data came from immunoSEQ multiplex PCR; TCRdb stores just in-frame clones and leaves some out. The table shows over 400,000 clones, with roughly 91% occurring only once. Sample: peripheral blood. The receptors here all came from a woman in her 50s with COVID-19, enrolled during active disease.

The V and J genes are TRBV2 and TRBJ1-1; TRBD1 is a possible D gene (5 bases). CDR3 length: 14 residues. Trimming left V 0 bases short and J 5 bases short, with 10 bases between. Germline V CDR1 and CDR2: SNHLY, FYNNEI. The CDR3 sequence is CASSEARGETEAFF. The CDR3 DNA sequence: TGTGCCAGCAGTGAAGCGCGGGGGGAAACTGAAGCTTTCTTT.

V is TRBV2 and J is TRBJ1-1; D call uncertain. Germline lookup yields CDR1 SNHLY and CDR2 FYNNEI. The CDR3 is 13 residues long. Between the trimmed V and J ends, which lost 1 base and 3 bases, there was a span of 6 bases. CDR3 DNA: TGTGCCAGCAGTGAAGGGGGAGACACTGAAGCTTTCTTT. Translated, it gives CASSEGGDTEAFF. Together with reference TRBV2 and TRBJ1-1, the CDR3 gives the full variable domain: EPEVTQTPSHQVTQMGQEVILRCVPISNHLYFYWYRQILGQKVEFLVSFYNNEISEKSEIFDDQFSVERPDGSNFTLKIRSTKLEDSAMYFCASSEGGDTEAFFGQGTRLTVV.

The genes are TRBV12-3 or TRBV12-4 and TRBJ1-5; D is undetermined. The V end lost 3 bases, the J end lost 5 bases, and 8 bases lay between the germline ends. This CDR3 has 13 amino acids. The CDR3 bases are TGTGCCAGCAGTTTTACTCCCGATCAGCCCCAGCATTTT. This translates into CASSFTPDQPQHF.

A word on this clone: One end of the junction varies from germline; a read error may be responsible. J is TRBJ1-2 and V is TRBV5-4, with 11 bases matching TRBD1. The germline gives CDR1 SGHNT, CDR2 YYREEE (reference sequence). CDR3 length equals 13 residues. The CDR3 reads CASSLRTGGSYSF. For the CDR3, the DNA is TGTGCCAGCAGCTTACGGACAGGGGGCTCGTATTCCTTC.

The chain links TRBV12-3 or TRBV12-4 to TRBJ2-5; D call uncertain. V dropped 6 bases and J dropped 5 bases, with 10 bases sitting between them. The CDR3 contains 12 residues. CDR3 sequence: CASSRQTETQYF. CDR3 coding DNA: TGTGCCAGCAGCCGACAAACGGAGACCCAGTACTTC.